These 20 T cell receptor beta chains originate from one sample sequenced in a study of blood T cell repertoires in COVID-19. Sequencing used immunoSEQ multiplex PCR; TCRdb keeps in-frame clones, though not all of them. The repertoire holds 50,000 or so clones, with approximately 83% as singletons. The sample comprised peripheral blood. These TCRs come from a man between 70 and 80 years old with acute or convalescent COVID-19.

The rearrangement joins TRBV5-1 to TRBJ2-5; TRBD1 aligns across 9 bases. The V and J ends lost 2 bases and 2 bases, in that order; junction bases with no gene match: 7. The CDR3 is made up of 16 amino acids. Germline V gives CDR1 SGHRS, CDR2 YFSETQ. The CDR3 loop reads CASSLKTGGGQETQYF. Here the CDR3 DNA reads TGCGCCAGCAGCTTAAAAACAGGGGGCGGTCAAGAGACCCAGTACTTC.

The chain combines TRBV6-5 with TRBJ2-7; TRBD1 aligns across 8 bases. The trim removed 3 bases at V and 1 base at J, leaving 5 bases unmatched. CDR3 length: 15 residues. The germline gives CDR1 MNHEY, CDR2 SVGAGI. CDR3 nucleotides: TGTGCCAGCAGTTATAGAGGACAGGGTTCCTACGAGCAGTACTTC. Translation gives CASSYRGQGSYEQYF.

This chain links TRBV7-9 with TRBJ1-2; D gene ambiguous. The germline V gene has CDR1 SEHNR and CDR2 FQNEAQ (reference sequence). CDR3 size: 14 residues. Trimming removed 2 bases at V and 7 bases at J, with 14 bases between. For the CDR3, the DNA is TGTGCCAGCAGCTTAATGGGAGCGGGGAGTGGCTACACCTTC. This sequence encodes CASSLMGAGSGYTF.

The chain carries TRBV19 and TRBJ2-3; tentatively, D is TRBD1 (6 bases). Deletions cut 3 bases from V and 6 bases from J, with 13 bases between. The CDR3 is 14 residues long. Germline CDR1 and CDR2: LNHDA and SQIVND (reference sequence). CDR3 nucleotide sequence: TGTGCCAGTAGTATCACCACCCAGGGGGATACGCAGTATTTT. Protein sequence: CASSITTQGDTQYF. Full variable domain (rest looked up from reference TRBV19 and TRBJ2-3): DGGITQSPKYLFRKEGQNVTLSCEQNLNHDAMYWYRQDPGQGLRLIYYSQIVNDFQKGDIAEGYSVSREKKESFPLTVTSAQKNPTAFYLCASSITTQGDTQYFGPGTRLTVL.

The V and J genes are TRBV9 and TRBJ2-7; 9 bases align to TRBD1. This CDR3 is 14 amino acids long. CDR1 and CDR2 (germline): SGDLS, YYNGEE. J gave up 3 bases and V 0 bases, and 1 base lay outside the gene matches. The DNA for the CDR3 is TGTGCCAGCAGCGTAGGGGACAGGGACTACGAGCAGTACTTC. It codes for CASSVGDRDYEQYF.

The chain is built from TRBV7-9 and TRBJ1-4; 10 bases are shared with TRBD1. Trimming took 6 bases from V and 7 from J; bases not matched to a gene: 8. Germline V lookup: CDR1 SEHNR, CDR2 FQNEAQ (reference sequence). The CDR3 loop spans 15 amino acids. CDR3 sequence reads: CASSDRDRGVEKLFF. CDR3 bases: TGTGCCAGCAGTGACCGGGACAGGGGTGTTGAAAAACTGTTTTTT.

The chain joins TRBV11-3 to TRBJ2-7, with D tentatively TRBD1 (6 bases). Trimming cost V 1 base and J 0 bases, with 13 bases left between them. The CDR3 contains 16 residues. Germline loops: CDR1 SGHNT, CDR2 YENEEA. The CDR3 spells CASSLAIRDTSYEQYF. The CDR3 bases are TGTGCCAGCAGCTTAGCGATCCGGGACACCTCCTACGAGCAGTACTTC.

The rearrangement links TRBV7-8 to TRBJ2-5, with a weak D call TRBD1 (6 bases). V was pared by 3 bases and J by 4 bases, with 12 bases between. Germline V lookup: CDR1 SGHVS, CDR2 FQNEAQ. The CDR3 loop spans 14 amino acids. The CDR3 DNA reads TGTGCCAGCAGCTTCTCAGGGGTAGGAGAGACCCAGTACTTC. It is translated as CASSFSGVGETQYF. The variable domain in full, completed from reference TRBV7-8 and TRBJ2-5, reads GAGVSQSPRYKVAKRGQDVALRCDPISGHVSLFWYQQALGQGPEFLTYFQNEAQLDKSGLPSDRFFAERPEGSVSTLKIQRTQQEDSAVYLCASSFSGVGETQYFGPGTRLLVL.

The rearrangement links TRBV27 to TRBJ1-1; 10 bases are shared with TRBD1. V lost 6 bases to trimming and J lost 8 bases; unmatched junction nucleotides: 9. Germline-derived CDR1 and CDR2 are MNHEY and SMNVEV (reference sequence). CDR3 size: 14 residues. As DNA, the CDR3 is TGTGCCAGCAGGAATGGAGACAGGGGGCGGGAAGCTTTCTTT. Its translation: CASRNGDRGREAFF.

The chain joins TRBV18 to TRBJ2-5; D is possibly TRBD1 (6 bases). CDR1 is KGHSH, CDR2 LQKENI, per germline. This CDR3 has 14 amino acids. Trimming took off 8 bases at V and 1 base at J, with 14 bases between the two ends. Written as DNA, the CDR3 is TGTGCCAGCCTGATCCAGGGGTTCCAAGAGACCCAGTACTTC. Translated, it gives CASLIQGFQETQYF.

The genes are TRBV25-1 and TRBJ2-7, with TRBD1 matching 7 bases. The trim removed 6 bases at V and 5 bases at J, leaving 7 bases unmatched. From germline, CDR1 is MGHDK and CDR2 SYGVNS. The CDR3 is 13 amino acids. CDR3 bases: TGTGCCAGCAGGATGACAGGGCTCGACGAGCAGTACTTC. It translates to CASRMTGLDEQYF.

This sequence joins TRBV29-1 and TRBJ1-4; TRBD1 matches at 9 bases. The CDR3 runs 13 residues. Per germline, CDR1 SQVTM and CDR2 ANQGSEA. V was pared by 3 bases and J by 7 bases, with 3 bases of the junction left unmatched. The CDR3 loop reads CSVDLGQGEKLFF. CDR3 nucleotide sequence: TGCAGCGTTGATCTGGGACAGGGTGAAAAACTGTTTTTT.

The chain employs TRBV5-6 and TRBJ1-1; possible D gene TRBD1, 5 bases. V lost 5 bases and J 0 bases, leaving 8 bases between the germline ends. This CDR3 contains 13 residues. CDR1 is SGHDT and CDR2 is YYEEEE in the germline V gene. Here the CDR3 DNA reads TGTGCCAGCAGAATCAGGGTGAACACTGAAGCTTTCTTT. Its translation is CASRIRVNTEAFF.

This chain links TRBV3-1 (or the pseudogene TRBV3-2) with TRBJ2-4, with a weak D call TRBD2 (6 bases). Germline V gene sequence: CDR1 LGHDT, CDR2 YNNKEL (reference sequence). The CDR3 consists of 16 residues. The V gene lost 2 bases and the J gene lost 0 bases, with 11 bases spanning the gap. The CDR3 protein is CASSQTGTVAKNIQYF. DNA of the CDR3: TGTGCCAGCAGCCAAACCGGGACTGTAGCCAAAAACATTCAGTACTTC.

J is TRBJ1-5 and V is TRBV4-1; maybe TRBD1 (6 bases). CDR3 length equals 19 residues. Germline V CDR1 and CDR2: MGHRA, YSYEKL. Between the trimmed V and J ends, which lost 2 bases and 2 bases, there was a span of 22 bases. CDR3 residues: CASSQSQNAGGGGNQPQHF. CDR3 nucleotide sequence: TGCGCCAGCAGCCAAAGTCAAAACGCTGGGGGCGGTGGCAATCAGCCCCAGCATTTT.

The chain combines TRBV7-2 with TRBJ2-2; 10 bases are shared with TRBD2. The CDR3 runs 17 residues. V gave up 2 bases and J gave up 4 bases; unmatched junction bases: 7. Germline loops: CDR1 SGHTA, CDR2 FQGNSA. The CDR3 sequence: CASSLPAGGPGTGELFF. For the CDR3, the DNA is TGTGCCAGCAGCTTACCAGCGGGGGGGCCAGGCACCGGGGAGCTGTTTTTT.

V gene TRBV3-1 (or the pseudogene TRBV3-2) combines with J gene TRBJ2-5; D uncertain. Germline V gene sequence: CDR1 LGHDT, CDR2 YNNKEL (reference sequence). The germline V and J ends were trimmed by 4 bases and 4 bases, with 13 bases remaining between them. The CDR3 has 14 amino acids. The CDR3 nucleotides read TGTGCCAGCAGCCCCCCCGTGGCGGCAGAGACCCAGTACTTC. This gives the protein CASSPPVAAETQYF.

The chain combines TRBV30 with TRBJ2-5; TRBD2 matches at 9 bases. V gave up 0 bases and J gave up 5 bases; unmatched junction bases: 4. The germline gives CDR1 GTSNPN, CDR2 SVGIG (reference sequence). The CDR3 length is 14 residues. This chain's CDR3 is CAWSVRRGGETQYF. As DNA, the CDR3 is TGTGCCTGGAGTGTACGGCGGGGGGGGGAGACCCAGTACTTC.

The rearrangement links TRBV20-1 to TRBJ1-2; 7 bases are a match to TRBD1. The CDR3 totals 16 residues. V was pared by 3 bases and J by 1 base, with 11 bases of the junction left unmatched. The V gene's germline CDR1 is DFQATT and CDR2 SNEGSKA (reference sequence). The CDR3 nucleotides read TGCAGTGCTAGTCAGGCACGGGACAGCATTAACTATGGCTACACCTTC. Translation: CSASQARDSINYGYTF.

The chain employs TRBV7-2 and TRBJ2-7; TRBD2 agrees at 15 bases. Germline CDR1 and CDR2: SGHTA and FQGNSA. The CDR3 has 18 residues. The ends lost 2 bases at V and 0 bases at J; junction bases unmatched: 5. For the CDR3, the DNA is TGTGCCAGCAGCTTAACCGGGACTAGCGGGGGGAGCTCCTACGAGCAGTACTTC. It specifies CASSLTGTSGGSSYEQYF.